The present entry profiles one TCR beta chain with its context. The data originate from a study of blood T cell repertoires in COVID-19. Turning to the study itself: The United States, Italy and Spain provided the acute and convalescent COVID-19 samples. Sources were T cells, B-cell-depleted T cells, or PBMCs; the material itself was cDNA or gDNA.

This CDR3 contains 14 residues. Germline CDR1 MDHEN, CDR2 SYDVKM. V lost 7 bases to trimming and J lost 2 bases; unmatched junction nucleotides: 6. Method: immunoSEQ multiplex PCR; TCRdb's copy keeps in-frame clones and lacks some. The data show more than 200,000 clones, with roughly 80% seen just once and 4.2% held by the top ten. The sequenced sample was peripheral blood. This TCR derives from a man aged 55 to 70 with acute or convalescent COVID-19. V is TRBV28 and J is TRBJ2-7, with TRBD1 matching over 9 bases. The CDR3 sequence is CASIPGQGAYEQYF. In DNA, the CDR3 is TGTGCCAGCATCCCGGGACAGGGCGCCTACGAGCAGTACTTC. The variable domain in full, completed from reference TRBV28 and TRBJ2-7, reads DVKVTQSSRYLVKRTGEKVFLECVQDMDHENMFWYRQDPGLGLRLIYFSYDVKMKEKGDIPEGYSVSREKKERFSLILESASTNQTSMYLCASIPGQGAYEQYFGPGTRLTVT.